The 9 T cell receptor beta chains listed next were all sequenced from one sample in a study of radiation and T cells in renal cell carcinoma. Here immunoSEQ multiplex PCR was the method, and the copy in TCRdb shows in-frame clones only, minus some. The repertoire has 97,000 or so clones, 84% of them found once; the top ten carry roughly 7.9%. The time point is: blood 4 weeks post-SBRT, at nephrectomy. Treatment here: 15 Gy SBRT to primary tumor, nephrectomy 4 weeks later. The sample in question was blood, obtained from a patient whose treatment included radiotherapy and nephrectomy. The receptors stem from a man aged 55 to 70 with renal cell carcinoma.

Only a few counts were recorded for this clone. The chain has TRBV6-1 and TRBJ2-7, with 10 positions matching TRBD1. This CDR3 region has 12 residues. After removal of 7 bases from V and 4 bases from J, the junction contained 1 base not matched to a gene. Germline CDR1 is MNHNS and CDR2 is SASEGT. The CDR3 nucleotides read TGTGCCAGCAAGGACAGGGGGTACGAGCAGTACTTC. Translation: CASKDRGYEQYF.

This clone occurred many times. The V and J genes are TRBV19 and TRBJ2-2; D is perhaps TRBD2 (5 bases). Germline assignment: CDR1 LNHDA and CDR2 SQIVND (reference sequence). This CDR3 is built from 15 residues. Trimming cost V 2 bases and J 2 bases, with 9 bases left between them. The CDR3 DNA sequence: TGTGCCAGTAGTATATACGGGATTAACACCGGGGAGCTGTTTTTT. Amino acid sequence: CASSIYGINTGELFF.

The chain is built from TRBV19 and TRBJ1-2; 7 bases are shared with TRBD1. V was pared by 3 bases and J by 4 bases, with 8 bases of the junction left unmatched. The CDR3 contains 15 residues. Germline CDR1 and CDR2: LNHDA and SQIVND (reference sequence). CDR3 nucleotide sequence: TGTGCCAGTAGTATTGGGACAGAGGTTCTCTATGGCTACACCTTC. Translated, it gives CASSIGTEVLYGYTF.

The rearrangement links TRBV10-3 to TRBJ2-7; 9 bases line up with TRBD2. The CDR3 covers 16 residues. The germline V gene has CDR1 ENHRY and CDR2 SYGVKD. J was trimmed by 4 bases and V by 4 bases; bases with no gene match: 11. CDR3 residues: CAISGRGLAGSYEQYF. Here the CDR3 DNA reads TGTGCCATCAGTGGAAGGGGGCTAGCGGGATCATACGAGCAGTACTTC.

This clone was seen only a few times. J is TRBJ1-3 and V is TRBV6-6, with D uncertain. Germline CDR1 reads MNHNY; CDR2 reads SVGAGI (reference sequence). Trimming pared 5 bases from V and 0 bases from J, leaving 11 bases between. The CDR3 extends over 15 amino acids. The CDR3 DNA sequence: TGTGCCAGCAGTCCCACATTCAGCTCTGGAAACACCATATATTTT. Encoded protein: CASSPTFSSGNTIYF.

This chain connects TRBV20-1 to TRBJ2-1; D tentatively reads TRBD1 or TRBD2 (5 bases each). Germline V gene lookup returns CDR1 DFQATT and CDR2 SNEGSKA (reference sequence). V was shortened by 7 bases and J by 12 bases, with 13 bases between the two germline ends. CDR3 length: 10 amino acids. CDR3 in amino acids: CSVSGTGQFF. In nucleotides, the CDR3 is TGCAGTGTCAGTGGGACGGGGCAGTTCTTC.

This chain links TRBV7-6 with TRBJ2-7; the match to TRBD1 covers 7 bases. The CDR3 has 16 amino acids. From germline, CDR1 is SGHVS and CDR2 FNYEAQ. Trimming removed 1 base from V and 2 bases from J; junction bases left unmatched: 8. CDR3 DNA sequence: TGTGCCAGCAGCTTAGAAGGTTCAGGGGGTCCCTACGAGCAGTACTTC. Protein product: CASSLEGSGGPYEQYF.

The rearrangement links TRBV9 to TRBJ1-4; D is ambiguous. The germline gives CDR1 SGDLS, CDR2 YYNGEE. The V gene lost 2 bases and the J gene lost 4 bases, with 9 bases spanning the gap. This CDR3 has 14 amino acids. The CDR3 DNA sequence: TGTGCCAGCAGCGTGGACGGGTATAATGAAAAACTGTTTTTT. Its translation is CASSVDGYNEKLFF.

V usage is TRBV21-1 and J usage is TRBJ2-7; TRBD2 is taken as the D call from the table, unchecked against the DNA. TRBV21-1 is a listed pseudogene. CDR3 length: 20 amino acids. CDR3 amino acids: CASSKSELREGGQSSYEQYF. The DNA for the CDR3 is TGTGCCAGCAGCAAATCTGAACTCCGGGAGGGTGGCCAGAGCTCCTACGAGCAGTACTTC.